This section outlines one T cell receptor (beta chain) sequence together with its context. What it binds is unknown. A J-beta primer mix and a sample-barcoded 5' primer were used in a second PCR of roughly 6 to 12 cycles. TCRdb itself ran the 5' RACE reads through MiXCR, one entry per CDR3 protein. Of over 600,000 distinct CDR3 sequences in the sample, 40% to 45% were seen once. The data stem from a study of blood T cells in healthy people across ages. The germline V gene has CDR1 DFQATT and CDR2 SNEGSKA (reference sequence). Trimming removed 3 bases from V and 2 bases from J, with 13 bases in between. The CDR3 is 14 residues long. Study-wide points: Unknown CMV status may confound age-related changes in expanded clones.

This sequence was found in a man older than 75 in good health. This chain uses TRBV20-1 with TRBJ2-5, with D hard to call. Input material: blood. The CDR3 region has the DNA TGCAGTGCTAGTAGTCCGGCGTTGCAAGAGACCCAGTACTTC. Translated, it gives CSASSPALQETQYF.